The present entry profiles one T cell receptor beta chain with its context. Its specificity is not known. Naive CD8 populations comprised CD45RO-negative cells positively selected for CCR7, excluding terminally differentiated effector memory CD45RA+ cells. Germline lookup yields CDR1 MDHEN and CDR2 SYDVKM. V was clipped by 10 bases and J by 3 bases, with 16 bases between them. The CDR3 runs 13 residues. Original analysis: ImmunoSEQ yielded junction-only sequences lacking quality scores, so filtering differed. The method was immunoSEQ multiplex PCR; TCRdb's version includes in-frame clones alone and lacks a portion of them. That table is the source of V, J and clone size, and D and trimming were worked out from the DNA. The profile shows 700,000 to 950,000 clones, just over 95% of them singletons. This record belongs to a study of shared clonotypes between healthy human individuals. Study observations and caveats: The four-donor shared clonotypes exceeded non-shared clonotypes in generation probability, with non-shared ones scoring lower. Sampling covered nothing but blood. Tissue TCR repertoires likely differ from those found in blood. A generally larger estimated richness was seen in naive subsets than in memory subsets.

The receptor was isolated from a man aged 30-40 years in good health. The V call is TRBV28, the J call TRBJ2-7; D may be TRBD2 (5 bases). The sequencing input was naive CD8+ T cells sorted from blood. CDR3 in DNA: TGTGCCACCGCACTAGACCCCATCTACGAGCAGTACTTC. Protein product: CATALDPIYEQYF.